Each of the 14 T cell receptor beta chains below was sequenced from the same sample in a study of blood T cells in healthy people across ages. Primers used in a second PCR of about 6 to 11 cycles were a sample-barcoded 5' primer and a J-beta primer mix. Each CDR3 protein is one row after TCRdb ran MiXCR on the 5' RACE reads. The repertoire has about 1.4 million distinct CDR3 sequences, roughly 59% of them found once; the top ten carry over 5%. The sequencing sample was made of blood. Source of these receptors: a man aged 18 to 29 in good health.

The genes are TRBV20-1 and TRBJ2-7; TRBD2 matches at 15 bases. The CDR3 has 15 amino acids. Germline CDR1 and CDR2: DFQATT and SNEGSKA (reference sequence). The V and J ends lost 6 bases and 5 bases, in that order; junction bases with no gene match: 8. The CDR3 sequence is CSAHGLAGGLNEQYF. The CDR3, as DNA: TGCAGTGCCCATGGACTAGCGGGAGGGCTCAACGAGCAGTACTTC.

This sequence joins TRBV25-1 and TRBJ1-2, with 9 bases aligning to TRBD1. Per germline, CDR1 MGHDK and CDR2 SYGVNS. The CDR3 extends over 13 amino acids. V shed 8 bases and J 3 bases; nucleotides not matched to a gene: 4. For the CDR3, the DNA is TGTGCCAGCCGAACAGGGGGCGACTATGGCTACACCTTC. This sequence encodes CASRTGGDYGYTF.

The rearrangement links TRBV6-5 to TRBJ1-1, with D uncertain. CDR1 MNHEY and CDR2 SVGAGI come from the germline V gene. The length of the CDR3 is 13 residues. Trimming stripped 6 bases from V and 4 bases from J, with 12 bases between. The DNA for the CDR3 is TGTGCCAGCAGCCGAGGGTCTGTCACTGAAGCTTTCTTT. This codes for CASSRGSVTEAFF.

This chain uses TRBV20-1 with TRBJ2-1, with 11 nucleotides matching TRBD2. The junction had 13 bases not matched to a gene; V was cut back by 3 bases and J by 3 bases. The germline V gene has CDR1 DFQATT and CDR2 SNEGSKA (reference sequence). The CDR3 runs to 18 residues. The DNA for the CDR3 is TGCAGTGCTAGCAGGGATACACTAGCGGGAGAAATCTACAATGAGCAGTTCTTC. Amino acids: CSASRDTLAGEIYNEQFF.

As to this clonotype: The junction does not match germline at one end; this may be a read error. The J gene is TRBJ2-3, the V gene TRBV20-1; TRBD2 matches 16 bases. This CDR3 is built from 18 residues. Looked up from germline, CDR1 is DFQATT and CDR2 is SNEGSKA (reference sequence). DNA for the CDR3: TGCAGTGCCAGAGGCGGGACTAGCGGGAGGGGCGGTATAGATACGCAGTATTTT. This translates into CSARGGTSGRGGIDTQYF.

This chain joins TRBV7-9 and TRBJ2-1; the D gene could be TRBD1 or TRBD2 (5 bases each). V gave up 1 base and J gave up 6 bases, with 16 bases separating them. This CDR3 contains 16 residues. Per germline, CDR1 SEHNR and CDR2 FQNEAQ (reference sequence). The CDR3 loop is CASSLELGASGNEQFF. Written as DNA, the CDR3 is TGTGCCAGCAGCTTAGAGTTAGGGGCGAGCGGCAATGAGCAGTTCTTC.

DNA of the CDR3: TGTGCCAGCAGTTTAGCGAGGACAGGGCTTAATAGCTCCTACAATGAGCAGTTCTTC. It codes for CASSLARTGLNSSYNEQFF. The chain combines TRBV12-3 or TRBV12-4 with TRBJ2-1, with 8 bases lining up with TRBD1. Unmatched junction bases numbered 10, after V lost 0 bases and J lost 0 bases. CDR3 length: 19 amino acids.

This rearrangement joins TRBV5-1 to TRBJ2-1; D is perhaps TRBD2 (6 bases). V gave up 3 bases and J gave up 3 bases, with 16 bases separating them. This CDR3 comprises 16 residues. Germline loops: CDR1 SGHRS, CDR2 YFSETQ. CDR3 amino acids: CASSSGTPDLYNEQFF. DNA of the CDR3: TGCGCCAGCAGCTCGGGGACTCCCGACCTCTACAATGAGCAGTTCTTC.

This chain uses TRBV20-1 with TRBJ1-2; 9 bases align to TRBD1. Germline V lookup: CDR1 DFQATT, CDR2 SNEGSKA (reference sequence). V was pared by 0 bases and J by 8 bases, with 10 bases of the junction left unmatched. The CDR3 has 15 residues. The chain's CDR3 is CSARDLPTGGRGYTF. The CDR3 nucleotides are TGCAGTGCTAGAGACCTTCCGACAGGGGGAAGGGGCTACACCTTC.

The J gene is TRBJ2-4, the V gene TRBV6-2 or TRBV6-3, with D possibly being TRBD1 (6 bases). The CDR3 loop spans 15 amino acids. The V gene's germline CDR1 is MNHEY and CDR2 SVGEGT. Deletions cut 5 bases from V and 9 bases from J, with 20 bases between. CDR3 bases: TGTGCCAGCAGTCCACCGGGACGGACAGAAAGCATTCAGTACTTC. Amino acids: CASSPPGRTESIQYF.

The J gene is TRBJ1-2, the V gene TRBV12-3 or TRBV12-4; perhaps TRBD1 as D (5 bases). Deletions cut 6 bases from V and 8 bases from J, with 22 bases between. The CDR3 totals 15 residues. The CDR3 DNA sequence: TGTGCCAGCAGGGAGACCTTGGGGGGTCCGGGGGGCTACACCTTC. This encodes CASRETLGGPGGYTF.

The rearrangement uses TRBV7-9 and TRBJ2-7, with TRBD2 matching 11 bases. The CDR3 consists of 15 residues. V shed 5 bases, J shed 1 base, and the junction held 4 bases outside the gene matches. Germline-derived CDR1 and CDR2 are SEHNR and FQNEAQ (reference sequence). Here the CDR3 DNA reads TGTGCCAGCAGCCGCACTAGCGGGAGATCCTACGAGCAGTACTTC. Translation: CASSRTSGRSYEQYF.

CDR3 bases: TGTGCCAGCAGCATAATGAGACAGGGGGCAGCCAAAAACATTCAGTACTTC. It translates to CASSIMRQGAAKNIQYF. The J gene is TRBJ2-4, the V gene TRBV6-1; 10 bases are shared with TRBD1. Germline V lookup: CDR1 MNHNS, CDR2 SASEGT. V shed 6 bases and J 0 bases; nucleotides not matched to a gene: 8. This CDR3 spans 17 amino acids.

The chain is built from TRBV7-2 and TRBJ1-2, with D unclear. The CDR3 contains 17 residues. Germline CDR1 SGHTA, CDR2 FQGNSA. Trimming cost V 1 base and J 4 bases, with 19 bases left between them. The CDR3 DNA sequence: TGTGCCAGCAGCTTAGGCAGGACCTCCCAACTGATCTATGGCTACACCTTC. Translating gives CASSLGRTSQLIYGYTF.